This T cell receptor beta chain came from a study of T cells in Graves' hyperthyroidism and ophthalmopathy. Study observations and caveats: From stable hyperthyroidism, ophthalmopathy was separated by a 13 V-J model.

The study defined stable Graves' hyperthyroidism as no ophthalmopathy progression within 18 months. The hyperthyroidism was newly diagnosed and had lasted under 2 months; the patients were aged 18 to 65. A word on this clonotype: Its target is unknown.

The trim removed 6 bases at V and 1 base at J, leaving 8 bases unmatched. This CDR3 is built from 17 residues. Germline CDR1 and CDR2: SGHRS and YFSETQ. TCR beta CDR3 sequences were amplified from RNA transcripts. First-round RT-PCR with HTBI primers amplified the TCR CDR3 region. From the multiplex PCR reads, TCRdb called clonotypes with MiXCR, one entry per CDR3 protein. The sample has 500,000 to 600,000 distinct CDR3 sequences; 35% to 55% are singletons. The TCR originated in a woman aged 18-29 years with Graves' hyperthyroidism. This chain connects TRBV5-1 to TRBJ2-7; 15 bases fit TRBD2. Sequencing used peripheral blood or thyroid tissue (not recorded which). CDR3 sequence (DNA): TGCGCCAGCATCGACCGGACTAGCGGGAGGGCGTCCTACGAGCAGTACTTC. This translates into CASIDRTSGRASYEQYF.